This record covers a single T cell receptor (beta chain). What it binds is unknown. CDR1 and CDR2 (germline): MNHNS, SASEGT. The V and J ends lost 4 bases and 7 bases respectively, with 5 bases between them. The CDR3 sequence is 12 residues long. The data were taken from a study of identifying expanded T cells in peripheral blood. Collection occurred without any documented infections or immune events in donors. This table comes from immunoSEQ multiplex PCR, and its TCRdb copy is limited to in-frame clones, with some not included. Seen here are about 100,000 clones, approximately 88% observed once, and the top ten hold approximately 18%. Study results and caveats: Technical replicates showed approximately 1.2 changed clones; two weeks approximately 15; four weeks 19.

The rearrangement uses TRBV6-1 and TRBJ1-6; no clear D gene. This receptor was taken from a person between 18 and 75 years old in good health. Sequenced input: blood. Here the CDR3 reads CASSVRNSPLHF. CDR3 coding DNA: TGTGCCAGCAGTGTTAGGAATTCACCCCTCCACTTT.